This T cell receptor (beta chain) emerged from a study of a mutant IDH1 vaccine in newly diagnosed glioma. At the level of the study: Receipt of radiotherapy, temozolomide, or both preceded the study, and most received both.

CDR1 and CDR2 (germline): MRHNA, SNTAGT. This CDR3 is 15 amino acids long. Trimming cost V 4 bases and J 4 bases, with 13 bases left between them. Specified time point: week 47, end of study. Every vaccination contained 300 ug of the mutant IDH1 20-mer peptide and was paired with topical imiquimod. New WHO grade 3 or 4 astrocytomas that were IDH1-mutant and ATRX-lost occurred in the donors. Only in-frame clones appear in the TCRdb table, and some are missing; sequencing was by immunoSEQ multiplex PCR. The repertoire holds approximately 30,000 clones, with 90% as singletons. Of note for this clone: Its antigen is not known.

The sequence derives from a woman in her thirties or forties with glioma. The material sequenced was PBMCs, taken from a glioma patient whose treatment included an IDH1 peptide vaccine. This chain connects TRBV6-4 to TRBJ1-4; D is perhaps TRBD1 (5 bases). The CDR3 bases are TGTGCCAGCAGTGCCTCAGACAGACTTAATGAAAAACTGTTTTTT. Amino acids: CASSASDRLNEKLFF.